The next 14 T cell receptor beta chains were all read from a single sample in a study of T cell responses to AZD1222 COVID-19 vaccine. Libraries were prepared by immunoSEQ multiplex PCR; TCRdb keeps only in-frame clonotypes and omits some of them. The sample holds about 88,000 clones; 90% are singletons and the top ten take 5.4%. The source was peripheral blood, collected 28 days after the second AZD1222 dose. These receptor sequences come from an adult who received the AZD1222 COVID-19 vaccine.

V usage is TRBV6-2 or TRBV6-3 and J usage is TRBJ2-7; either TRBD1 or TRBD2 may supply D (5 bases each). Trimming left V 5 bases short and J 3 bases short, with 14 bases between. The CDR3 is 14 amino acids. Germline V gene sequence: CDR1 MNHEY, CDR2 SVGEGT. CDR3 residues: CASSPSLGVYEQYF. The CDR3 nucleotides read TGTGCCAGCAGTCCCTCCCTGGGGGTCTACGAGCAGTACTTC.

V usage is TRBV28 and J usage is TRBJ1-2, with 9 bases matching TRBD1. Per germline, CDR1 MDHEN and CDR2 SYDVKM. V shed 5 bases, J shed 5 bases, and the junction held 6 bases outside the gene matches. The CDR3 runs 14 residues. This chain's CDR3 is CASSATGGAYGYTF. DNA of the CDR3: TGTGCCAGCAGTGCAACAGGGGGCGCATATGGCTACACCTTC.

This chain uses TRBV10-3 with TRBJ2-3; D is undetermined. Germline V gene data show CDR1 as ENHRY and CDR2 as SYGVKD. The CDR3 runs to 15 residues. V gave up 0 bases and J gave up 1 base, with 8 bases separating them. This CDR3 reads CAISESSSRTDTQYF. The CDR3 DNA follows: TGTGCCATCAGTGAGTCGAGCAGCCGCACAGATACGCAGTATTTT.

This clone has just one count. V usage is TRBV13 and J usage is TRBJ2-7; D unresolved. Trimming stripped 2 bases from V and 4 bases from J, with 6 bases between. Germline-derived CDR1 and CDR2 are PRHDT and FYEKMQ (reference sequence). The CDR3 has 12 residues. The CDR3 sequence is CASSLNFYEQYF. The CDR3 DNA sequence: TGTGCCAGCAGCTTAAATTTTTACGAGCAGTACTTC.

CDR3 sequence: CASSPGRGYQPQHF. The CDR3 nucleotides are TGTGCCAGCAGCCCCGGGCGCGGGTATCAGCCCCAGCATTTT. The genes are TRBV28 and TRBJ1-5, with no clear D. V dropped 6 bases and J dropped 5 bases, with 14 bases sitting between them. The CDR3 spans 14 residues. Germline CDR1 and CDR2: MDHEN and SYDVKM. Variable domain in full (rest from reference TRBV28 and TRBJ1-5): DVKVTQSSRYLVKRTGEKVFLECVQDMDHENMFWYRQDPGLGLRLIYFSYDVKMKEKGDIPEGYSVSREKKERFSLILESASTNQTSMYLCASSPGRGYQPQHFGDGTRLSIL.

The chain carries TRBV19 and TRBJ2-4; TRBD2 agrees at 11 bases. CDR1 LNHDA and CDR2 SQIVND come from the germline V gene (reference sequence). Trimming cost V 4 bases and J 8 bases; bases outside gene matches: 7. CDR3 length: 15 amino acids. The CDR3 DNA reads TGTGCCAGTAGTACACTAGCGGGGGCTCGGGACATTCAGTACTTC. It codes for CASSTLAGARDIQYF.

V and J are TRBV19 and TRBJ1-2; TRBD1 matches 9 bases. J lost 5 bases, V lost 0 bases, and 4 bases had no gene match. Per germline, CDR1 LNHDA and CDR2 SQIVND (reference sequence). The CDR3 sequence is 15 residues long. In DNA, the CDR3 is TGTGCCAGTAGTATAGACACGGGACAGGGATATGGCTACACCTTC. Protein sequence: CASSIDTGQGYGYTF. The complete variable domain, with remaining parts taken from reference TRBV19 and TRBJ1-2, reads DGGITQSPKYLFRKEGQNVTLSCEQNLNHDAMYWYRQDPGQGLRLIYYSQIVNDFQKGDIAEGYSVSREKKESFPLTVTSAQKNPTAFYLCASSIDTGQGYGYTFGSGTRLTVV.

The chain couples TRBV6-5 to TRBJ1-2, with 7 nucleotides matching TRBD1. This CDR3 has 13 amino acids. CDR1 is MNHEY, CDR2 SVGAGI, per germline. The V gene end was trimmed by 8 bases and the J gene end by 4 bases; junction bases not matched to a gene: 7. The CDR3 is CASGTERGYGYTF. The CDR3 nucleotides are TGTGCCAGCGGGACAGAAAGAGGCTATGGCTACACCTTC.

V and J are TRBV11-2 and TRBJ2-3, with 8 bases lining up with TRBD2. The germline CDR1 and CDR2 sequences are SGHAT and FQNNGV. CDR3 length: 15 residues. Losses at the gene ends were 2 bases for V and 2 bases for J; bases not matched to a gene: 3. In nucleotides, the CDR3 is TGTGCCAGCAGCTTACCGGGGGGGATCACAGATACGCAGTATTTT. Residues: CASSLPGGITDTQYF.

This clone appeared once. The chain uses TRBV29-1 and TRBJ1-2, with unresolved D. Trimming removed 3 bases at V and 0 bases at J, with 11 bases between. Germline V gives CDR1 SQVTM, CDR2 ANQGSEA. This CDR3 has 14 residues. For the CDR3, the DNA is TGCAGCGTTGATCTGCCACCGGCTAACTATGGCTACACCTTC. Translation: CSVDLPPANYGYTF.

This chain connects TRBV9 to TRBJ2-5; unclear D gene. V lost 0 bases and J 4 bases, leaving 13 bases between the germline ends. The CDR3 loop spans 15 amino acids. Germline lookup yields CDR1 SGDLS and CDR2 YYNGEE. In DNA, the CDR3 is TGTGCCAGCAGCGTAGGGATAGAGGCGAGAGAGACCCAGTACTTC. Its protein is CASSVGIEARETQYF.

This chain connects TRBV28 to TRBJ1-4, with 9 bases fitting TRBD1. Germline assignment: CDR1 MDHEN and CDR2 SYDVKM. The CDR3 runs to 15 residues. Trimming at V came to 5 bases and at J to 8 bases, leaving 9 bases not matched to a gene. The CDR3 loop is CASSPQGAGNEKLFF. The CDR3 DNA is TGTGCCAGCAGTCCACAGGGGGCAGGCAACGAAAAACTGTTTTTT.

The rearrangement joins TRBV5-5 to TRBJ2-7, with TRBD1 matching 7 bases. Germline loops: CDR1 SGHKS, CDR2 YYEKEE (reference sequence). V trimming: 6 bases; J trimming: 8 bases; junction bases outside the gene matches: 17. CDR3 length: 15 residues. The CDR3 protein is CASNDQRQGMSQQYF. The CDR3 nucleotides are TGTGCCAGCAACGACCAGAGACAGGGAATGTCACAGCAGTACTTC.

The chain has TRBV7-9 and TRBJ1-5, with D possibly TRBD1 on 6 matching bases. V was cut by 2 bases and J by 3 bases, with 11 bases left in between. The germline V gene encodes CDR1 SEHNR and CDR2 FQNEAQ (reference sequence). The CDR3 sequence is 15 residues long. This CDR3 is CASSLPGGLNQPQHF. The CDR3 nucleotides are TGTGCCAGCAGCTTACCCGGGGGGCTCAATCAGCCCCAGCATTTT.